This T cell receptor (beta chain) was retrieved from a study of shared clonotypes between healthy human individuals (TCRdb year 2020). A note on the overall study: The cohort comprised a couple of women and a few men aged 18 to 49 years. For each donor, CD4 naive and CD4 memory were each run on three plates, CD8 naive on two plates, and CD8 memory on one plate. The study deeply sequenced blood TCR repertoires of roughly five healthy adults to estimate repertoire size and the extent of clonotype sharing between individuals. To increase sequencing depth and limit assay-specific biases, different laboratories used diverse techniques to prepare libraries and sequence TCR repertoires. Leukapheresis yielded between about 0.85 and 10 billion PBMCs per donor.

Overall study results and their limits: Naive subsets generally had larger estimated clonotype richness than memory subsets. Compared with non-shared clonotypes, clonotypes shared by all four sorted-subset donors had higher generation probabilities. Incomplete sequencing was indicated by rarefaction of sorted-subset datasets, despite the large sequencing depth. Based on pairwise subsampling, the degree of clonotype sharing among donors was expected to be affected by sequencing depth. The small number of donors limited the genetic and exposure-history diversity represented. Sampling was restricted to blood, and TCR repertoires in tissues likely differ from the TCR repertoires found in blood. When four donors were compared, the shared fraction of clonotypes was approximately 5% for naive CD4, roughly 3.4% for naive CD8, roughly 2.5% for memory CD4, and 0.4% for memory CD8.

Worth noting for this clone: It lacks a known antigen. Qualities for individual bases were not recorded, and no much larger clone is one base off.

The trim is 8 bases for V and 3 bases for J, with a gap of 10 bases between the germline ends. The CDR3 runs 12 amino acids, cysteine and phenylalanine included. This entry keeps only the CDR3 DNA: 36 bases, framed from base 1. As encoded in the germline V gene, CDR1 is MNHNS while CDR2 is SASEGT. Using the deep immunoSEQ assay, multiplex PCR amplified TCR CDR3 regions from genomic DNA. Extracted genomic DNA from each cell subset was distributed evenly across all wells of several immunoSEQ 96-well plates, and each plate was treated as a replicate. Each replicate PCR for sorted subsets received 200 ng genomic DNA, equal to tens of thousands of T cell genomes. The purified libraries were quantified using a Qubit 3.0 fluorometer, sized with a Bioanalyzer 2100, and then quantified again using the KAPA Library Quantification kit. Every immunoSEQ 96-well plate was sequenced on a dedicated single-read 150-cycle Illumina NextSeq 550 flow cell. Concerning the study's data processing: Because the immunoSEQ output held only junctional sequences and lacked quality scores, the filtering could not match the filtering applied to full-length reads. Sequences were annotated with PyIR, a Python wrapper for IgBLAST v1.9, using IMGT germline references to assign V/J genes and CDR3. Reads were removed for weak V/J assignments (E-value above 1e-6), missing CDR3, stop codons, out-of-frame junctions, or ambiguous translated residues. V3J clonotypes were defined as sequences sharing the same inferred V gene, J gene, and CDR3 amino acid sequence. The percentage overlap between two repertoires was calculated by dividing the number of shared unique clonotypes by the size of the smaller repertoire. RTK rarefaction, the Chao1 estimator, and Recon v2.1 estimates of unobserved clonotypes were used to assess repertoire richness. For all TCRbeta clonotypes obtained by the gDNA method from a few donors, generation probabilities were computed with OLGA. TCRdb took this table from immuneACCESS and kept in-frame rearrangements with V and J called. Such tables lack part of the clones; where checked against another copy, unresolved V genes explain under half of the gap, and the rest is unexplained. Clonal size and the V and J genes are those of that table, whereas D and trimming came from the DNA. The sample profile shows a few million clones; around 95% of them were found once. The ten biggest clones cover less than 2% of the sample.

CD8 naive samples were obtained by positive selection for CCR7 among CD45RO-negative cells, yielding a CD45RA+CCR7+ population from which TemRA cells were excluded. The donors were healthy, HIV-negative adults with no recently reported acute infections or vaccinations. Every donor was a Caucasian adult living in Nashville, Tennessee, USA. Blood was collected by leukapheresis, and PBMCs were isolated by Ficoll-Histopaque density gradient centrifugation and then cryopreserved in liquid nitrogen vapor phase. Analytical flow cytometry was used to check the purity and quantity of each magnetically sorted T cell population. From each sorted fraction, genomic DNA was isolated and quantified by UV absorbance on a Nanodrop 2000c.

Recombination linked TRBV6-1 to TRBJ1-2; confidence is insufficient to name the D gene. Sequencing was done on a sample of naive CD8+ T cells from PBMCs. Taken with the paper, the label for cell subset or site translates to: CD45RA+CCR7+. The clonotype was recovered from a man aged 18 to 29 in good health. Some clones in this sample may be carry-over from other donors' samples. The DNA reads as follows: TGTGCCAGCCGACCCGGGGACTATGGCTACACCTTC. It translates to CASRPGDYGYTF.